The clone carrying this T cell receptor (beta chain) was found a few times. Its matching antigen is unknown. This record comes from a study of identical twins. Study-wide results and caveats: Zero-insertion analyses could be partly confounded by invariant MAIT and iNKT cells. Fewer insertions characterized abundant cord blood beta clonotypes, whereas memory repertoires showed none. Conclusions came from cross-sectional statistical analysis, not from following the same donors. Modelling approaches yielded underestimates of out-of-frame TCR alpha sharing between monozygotic twins.

Germline V gives CDR1 ENHRY, CDR2 SYGVKD. This CDR3 region has 14 residues. Trimming pared 0 bases from V and 4 bases from J, leaving 10 bases between. TCRdb fed the 5' RACE reads into MiXCR, producing one record per CDR3 protein. The data contain around 370,000 distinct CDR3 sequences, around 9% of them singletons. The V and J genes are TRBV10-3 and TRBJ2-7; TRBD2 might be the D (5 bases). This TCR derives from a woman aged 45-59 years in good health. The material sequenced was naive T cells sorted from blood. The CDR3 here is CAISESRRPYEQYF. The CDR3 DNA reads as TGTGCCATCAGTGAGTCACGGAGGCCTTACGAGCAGTACTTC.